This TCR beta chain was obtained from a study of human T cells and chemical hapten exposure (dated by TCRdb to the early 2020s). Study-wide context: For sensitization, 2% DPC in acetone was applied to a roughly 2 cm by roughly 2 cm area of upper inner arm skin. Patient blood was sampled pre-sensitization (week 0) and at 2, 6 and about 24 weeks after DPC sensitization. Patch testing on the upper back used Finn chambers containing 0.01% DPC, with scoring done after 6 days according to International Contact Dermatitis Research Group standards. For TCR sequencing, blood came from 25 to 35 alopecia patients at anywhere from one to four time points (pre-sensitization, 2, 6 and 24 weeks). Libraries were pooled for sequencing, and variation in per-sample TCR yields was attributed mainly to small differences in library volumes within the pool. This study followed changes in the peripheral blood TCR repertoire in vivo during primary and secondary sensitization of alopecia patients to the hapten diphenylcyclopropenone (DPC). Throughout the roughly 23-week study period, patients were also given weekly therapeutic DPC doses on the scalp. Most of the patients in the cohort were female, and the cohort covered alopecia areata with under or over 50% scalp involvement, alopecia totalis and alopecia universalis.

The full study reports these points: The number of TCRs above 1 in 1000 frequency did not change with DPC sensitization; there was no evidence of global repertoire structure alterations. Patch test score correlated positively with the number of PT1 expanded TCRs, reaching significance at thresholds 8, 16 and 32 but not at 4. Repeated subsampling changed both the strength of the expansion versus patch-test correlation and the threshold at which the correlation became significant. Compared with pre-sensitization or healthy control sets, expanded TCRs formed significantly more large CDR3 similarity clusters, which is consistent with antigen-driven responses. All patients had alopecia, a presumed autoimmune disease, so their immune response might differ from that of healthy individuals.

The method behind the library was RACE. Instrument used: NextSeq 500. During library preparation, unique molecular identifiers were attached to individual cDNA molecules so that TCRs could be counted quantitatively and reproducibly. Each blood RNA sample was used to sequence both TCR alpha and TCR beta chains. On the authors' methods: The median number of TCRs per sample was 95,638, ranging from roughly 23,224 to 690,600. The Decombinator software suite was used to annotate V, J and CDR3 in the TCR reads. For PS versus PT1 abundance plots, all samples were subsampled to the same number of TCRs (28,000). Expanded TCRs were defined as absent before sensitization and observed at least eight times at the 2-week time point. TCRdb trimmed public reads at Q25 via fastp, called clones via MiXCR and kept in-frame beta chains. CDR3 protein sequences are deduplicated, and each keeps its most common genes and DNA. The authors' filters were not applied to this entry. This sample is represented by roughly 200,000 distinct CDR3 sequences; around 22% of them were singletons. About 7% of the sample comes from the top ten.

The CDR3, cysteine through phenylalanine, is 15 amino acids long. This entry keeps only the CDR3 DNA: 45 bases, framed from base 1. V is shortened by 1 base, J by 7 bases, and the region joining them spans 11 bases. CDR1 and CDR2 are read off the germline V gene (reference sequence) as LGHDT and YNNKEL. This clonotype has just one count. What antigen it recognizes has not been identified. Base-call qualities are not available, and no considerably larger clone is one nucleotide away. In the paper's terms, the time point label means: patch test 1, 2 weeks after DPC sensitization. Explained via the paper, the treatment or condition label denotes: therapeutic diphenylcyclopropenone sensitization with weekly scalp DPC. At each patch-test visit, blood was drawn before the patch test was applied. Patients were considered eligible if aged 18 to 70, diagnosed with alopecia and deemed suitable for DPC therapy, and patients were excluded if pregnant. Total RNA was extracted from unfractionated whole blood that had been collected in Tempus Blood RNA tubes.

The starting material was whole blood, obtained in connection with sensitization to the hapten diphenylcyclopropenone (DPC). Recombination joined TRBV3-1 with TRBJ1-6; no D gene call is confident. This TCR was recovered from a woman in her 50s with alopecia areata. Some clones in this sample may be carry-over from other donors' samples. CDR3 protein: CASSQGRAENSPLHF. Read as DNA, the sequence is TGTGCCAGCAGCCAAGGCCGGGCTGAGAATTCACCCCTCCACTTT.